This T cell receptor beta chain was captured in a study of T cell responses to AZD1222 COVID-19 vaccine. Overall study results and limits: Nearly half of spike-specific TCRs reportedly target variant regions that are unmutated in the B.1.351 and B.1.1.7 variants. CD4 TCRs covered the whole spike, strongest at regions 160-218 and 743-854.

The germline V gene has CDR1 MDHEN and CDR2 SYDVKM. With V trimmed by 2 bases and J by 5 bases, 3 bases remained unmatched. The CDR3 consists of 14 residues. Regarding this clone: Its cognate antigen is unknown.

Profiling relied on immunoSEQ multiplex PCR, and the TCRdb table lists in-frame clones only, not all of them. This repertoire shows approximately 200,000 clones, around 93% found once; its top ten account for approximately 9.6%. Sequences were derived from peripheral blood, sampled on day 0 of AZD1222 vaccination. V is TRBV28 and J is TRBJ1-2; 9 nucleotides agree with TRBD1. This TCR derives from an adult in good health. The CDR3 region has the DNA TGTGCCAGCAGTTTAACCGGACAGGGGTATGGCTACACCTTC. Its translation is CASSLTGQGYGYTF.